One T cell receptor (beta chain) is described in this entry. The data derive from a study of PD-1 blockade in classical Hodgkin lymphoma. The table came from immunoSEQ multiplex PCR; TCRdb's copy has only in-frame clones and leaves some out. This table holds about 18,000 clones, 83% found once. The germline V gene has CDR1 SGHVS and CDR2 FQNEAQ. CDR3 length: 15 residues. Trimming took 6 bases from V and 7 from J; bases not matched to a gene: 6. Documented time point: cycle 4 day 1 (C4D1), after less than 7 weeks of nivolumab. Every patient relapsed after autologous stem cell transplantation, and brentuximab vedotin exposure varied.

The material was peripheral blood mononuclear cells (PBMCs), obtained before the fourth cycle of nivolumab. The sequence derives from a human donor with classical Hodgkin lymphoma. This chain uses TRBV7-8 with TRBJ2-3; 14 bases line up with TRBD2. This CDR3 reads CASRPGTSGGNTQYF. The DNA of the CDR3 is TGTGCCAGCAGACCGGGGACTAGCGGGGGAAATACGCAGTATTTT.